These 9 T cell receptor beta chains were all obtained from the same sample, sequenced in a study of cytomegalovirus exposure and HLA in healthy donors. Using immunoSEQ multiplex PCR, the repertoire was profiled, and TCRdb retains in-frame clones only, with some absent. The table lists roughly 170,000 clones, 80% to 85% of them singletons. Sequencing was done on a sample of PBMCs. The receptor source for this set is a woman aged 18 to 35 in good health and CMV-seropositive.

The chain links TRBV4-1 to TRBJ1-1; 8 bases agree with TRBD1. V lost 3 bases and J lost 4; bases outside the gene matches: 10. The CDR3 spans 16 residues. The germline V gene has CDR1 MGHRA and CDR2 YSYEKL. CDR3 loop: CASSQGTGPPLTEAFF. The CDR3 DNA sequence: TGCGCCAGCAGCCAGGGGACAGGCCCTCCCCTCACTGAAGCTTTCTTT.

This chain uses TRBV19 with TRBJ2-7, with 7 positions matching TRBD1. This CDR3 is built from 15 residues. Germline assignment: CDR1 LNHDA and CDR2 SQIVND (reference sequence). The junction had 16 bases not matched to a gene; V was cut back by 7 bases and J by 7 bases. CDR3 residues: CASTPSTGSGMEQYF. In DNA, the CDR3 is TGTGCCAGTACCCCTTCGACAGGGAGTGGGATGGAGCAGTACTTC.

The chain links TRBV9 to TRBJ1-1; D perhaps matches TRBD1 (6 bases). In germline, CDR1 is SGDLS, CDR2 YYNGEE. Trimming took off 2 bases at V and 3 bases at J, with 11 bases between the two ends. CDR3 size: 14 residues. The CDR3 loop is CASSVGGRDTEAFF. CDR3 nucleotide sequence: TGTGCCAGCAGCGTCGGGGGGCGGGACACTGAAGCTTTCTTT.

This chain links TRBV5-4 with TRBJ2-5; 9 bases are shared with TRBD2. The J segment lost 5 bases and the V segment lost 4 bases, leaving 6 bases of the junction unmatched. The CDR3 totals 14 residues. Germline CDR1 reads SGHNT; CDR2 reads YYREEE (reference sequence). CDR3 coding DNA: TGTGCCAGCAGCCCGGCGGGGGGGGGCGAGACCCAGTACTTC. This codes for CASSPAGGGETQYF. The whole variable domain, filled in from reference TRBV5-4 and TRBJ2-5, reads ETGVTQSPTHLIKTRGQQVTLRCSSQSGHNTVSWYQQALGQGPQFIFQYYREEENGRGNFPPRFSGLQFPNYSSELNVNALELDDSALYLCASSPAGGGETQYFGPGTRLLVL.

The chain couples TRBV21-1 to TRBJ2-7; the table's D call, TRBD1, was not checked against the DNA. TRBV21-1 is marked as a pseudogene. The CDR3 sequence is 18 residues long. This CDR3 reads CASSPVSGGGLNLNEQYF. The CDR3, as DNA: TGTGCCAGCAGCCCCGTTAGTGGAGGGGGCTTGAACCTCAACGAGCAGTACTTC.

J is TRBJ1-6 and V is TRBV7-9, with TRBD1 matching over 7 bases. Germline V gives CDR1 SEHNR, CDR2 FQNEAQ (reference sequence). This CDR3 has 14 amino acids. After removal of 3 bases from V and 8 bases from J, the junction contained 4 bases not matched to a gene. CDR3 nucleotides: TGTGCCAGCAGCTTCGGACAGGTGGATTCACCCCTCCACTTT. Amino acids: CASSFGQVDSPLHF.

The chain uses TRBV6-6 and TRBJ2-7; TRBD2 agrees at 8 bases. V lost 10 bases and J lost 6; bases outside the gene matches: 11. This CDR3 region has 13 residues. Germline CDR1 reads MNHNY; CDR2 reads SVGAGI (reference sequence). For the CDR3, the DNA is TGTGCCACCATCTCGGGAGGGGCCTCCGAGCAGTACTTC. Its translation: CATISGGASEQYF.

The chain carries TRBV11-3 and TRBJ2-4; 7 bases match TRBD1. The V gene end was trimmed by 4 bases and the J gene end by 6 bases; junction bases not matched to a gene: 6. Germline assignment: CDR1 SGHNT and CDR2 YENEEA. This CDR3 is built from 14 residues. The CDR3, as DNA: TGTGCCAGCAGCTCAACCGGGACAGCAAACATTCAGTACTTC. Amino acid sequence: CASSSTGTANIQYF.

This chain joins TRBV4-1 and TRBJ2-7; 10 bases fit TRBD2. CDR1 and CDR2 (germline): MGHRA, YSYEKL. The CDR3 runs 16 residues. The junction had 9 bases not matched to a gene; V was cut back by 1 base and J by 6 bases. CDR3 sequence reads: CASSQVSSSGGFEQYF. The CDR3, as DNA: TGCGCCAGCAGCCAAGTAAGTTCTAGCGGGGGATTCGAGCAGTACTTC.